This TCR beta chain was recorded in a study of cytomegalovirus exposure and HLA in healthy donors. Both 60 Vbeta primers and 13 Jbeta primers went into the PCR. TCRdb keeps only in-frame clones here, not all; method: immunoSEQ multiplex PCR. The sample records approximately 150,000 clones, about 75% being singletons. With 0 bases removed from V and 3 bases from J, the gap between germline ends came to 10 bases. The CDR3 loop spans 14 amino acids. Germline loops: CDR1 SGHRS, CDR2 YFSETQ. This clone has just one count. Its specificity is not known. Study-level results: The authors enumerated roughly 180 TCR beta chains as linked to cytomegalovirus. Sequencing depth roughly uniform across donors was assumed in presence/absence analyses.

This TCR was sampled from a male donor in good health and CMV-seropositive. Sequencing was done on a sample of PBMCs. The chain combines TRBV5-1 with TRBJ2-7; D may be TRBD2 (6 bases). CDR3 nucleotide sequence: TGCGCCAGCAGCTTGGCGGGAGCCGTCTACGAGCAGTACTTC. Its protein is CASSLAGAVYEQYF.